This TCR beta chain was captured by sequencing in a study of Graves' ophthalmopathy and Graves' hyperthyroidism. Study findings and constraints: Its predictions of ophthalmopathy progression gave the model over 65% sensitivity and about 72% specificity. Blood also contained most of the expanded thyroid clonotypes above 0.001 frequency.

RNA served as the template for amplifying TCR beta CDR3 regions. HTBI primers served in a first-round RT-PCR, which a second-round multiplex PCR followed. From the multiplex PCR reads, TCRdb called clonotypes with MiXCR, one entry per CDR3 protein. The sample has approximately 210,000 distinct CDR3 sequences, 20% to 25% seen once. Disease in donors with ophthalmopathy had moderate-to-severe activity, CAS ≥3, NOSPECS ≥4 and under 3 months' duration. If patients had other autoimmune diseases, uncontrolled infections, pregnancy or lactation, they were excluded. This clonotype came up many times. Its specificity is not known. Germline-derived CDR1 and CDR2 are MGHRA and YSYEKL. This CDR3 is built from 14 residues. V dropped 0 bases and J dropped 5 bases, with 10 bases sitting between them.

The sequence was obtained from a woman in her forties or fifties with Graves' ophthalmopathy. Sequenced sample: peripheral blood. This rearrangement joins TRBV4-1 to TRBJ2-5; no reliable D call. The CDR3 coding sequence is TGCGCCAGCAGCCAAGATTTTAGGGTCGAGACCCAGTACTTC. Its protein product is CASSQDFRVETQYF.